The 28 T cell receptor beta chains reported below all come from one sample, sequenced in a study of cytomegalovirus exposure and HLA in healthy donors. The PCR used 60 Vbeta and 13 Jbeta primers. Libraries were prepared by immunoSEQ multiplex PCR; TCRdb keeps only in-frame clonotypes and omits some of them. Of a few hundred thousand clones detected, about 80% appear once; the ten largest clones hold about 0.58%. The sequenced sample was PBMCs. Receptors originate from a woman between 35 and 50 years old in good health and CMV-seronegative.

This chain uses TRBV7-9 with TRBJ2-1; the D is unclear. V lost 0 bases, J lost 6 bases, and 6 bases lay in between. The CDR3 length is 13 residues. Germline lookup yields CDR1 SEHNR and CDR2 FQNEAQ (reference sequence). CDR3 sequence reads: CASSLALGNEQFF. The DNA for the CDR3 is TGTGCCAGCAGCTTAGCGCTCGGCAATGAGCAGTTCTTC. The complete variable domain, with remaining parts taken from reference TRBV7-9 and TRBJ2-1, reads DTGVSQNPRHKITKRGQNVTFRCDPISEHNRLYWYRQTLGQGPEFLTYFQNEAQLEKSRLLSDRFSAERPKGSFSTLEIQRTEQGDSAMYLCASSLALGNEQFFGPGTRLTVL.

V gene TRBV28 combines with J gene TRBJ1-1, with a tentative D call TRBD1 (5 bases). Deletions cut 1 base from V and 5 bases from J, with 8 bases between. The CDR3 is 13 residues long. Germline loops: CDR1 MDHEN, CDR2 SYDVKM. The CDR3 region is CASSLLGGTEAFF. CDR3 nucleotides: TGTGCCAGCAGTTTATTGGGGGGTACTGAAGCTTTCTTT.

The chain carries TRBV5-1 and TRBJ1-2; possibly TRBD1 for D (5 bases). Deletions cut 0 bases from V and 2 bases from J, with 11 bases between. The germline V gene has CDR1 SGHRS and CDR2 YFSETQ. The CDR3 has 15 residues. The CDR3 DNA reads TGCGCCAGCAGCTTGGGAGGACACCTCAACTATGGCTACACCTTC. This codes for CASSLGGHLNYGYTF. The full variable domain, completed using reference TRBV5-1 and TRBJ1-2, is KAGVTQTPRYLIKTRGQQVTLSCSPISGHRSVSWYQQTPGQGLQFLFEYFSETQRNKGNFPGRFSGRQFSNSRSEMNVSTLELGDSALYLCASSLGGHLNYGYTFGSGTRLTVV.

This clone came up many times. V is TRBV4-2 and J is TRBJ2-3, with TRBD1 matching over 10 bases. Germline V lookup: CDR1 LGHNA, CDR2 YNFKEQ. The CDR3 spans 14 residues. Losses at the gene ends were 4 bases for V and 9 bases for J; bases not matched to a gene: 7. The CDR3 loop is CASSRTGGELTQYF. The CDR3 bases are TGTGCCAGCAGCCGGACAGGGGGAGAGTTAACGCAGTATTTT.

This sequence joins TRBV30 and TRBJ2-4; 8 bases are shared with TRBD2. From germline, CDR1 is GTSNPN and CDR2 SVGIG (reference sequence). V was pared by 4 bases and J by 9 bases, with 11 bases of the junction left unmatched. This CDR3 has 14 amino acids. CDR3 nucleotide sequence: TGTGCCTGGACCTTAAGCGGGGGCGATTCCATTCAGTACTTC. This translates into CAWTLSGGDSIQYF.

The chain has TRBV11-3 and TRBJ1-1; D is unclear. V was cut by 3 bases and J by 1 base, with 12 bases left in between. The CDR3 runs to 15 residues. Germline V gene sequence: CDR1 SGHNT, CDR2 YENEEA. CDR3 loop: CASSFLFTENTEAFF. CDR3 DNA sequence: TGTGCCAGCAGCTTCCTATTCACAGAGAACACTGAAGCTTTCTTT. Supplemented by reference TRBV11-3 and TRBJ1-1, the full variable domain reads EAGVVQSPRYKIIEKKQPVAFWCNPISGHNTLYWYLQNLGQGPELLIRYENEEAVDDSQLPKDRFSAERLKGVDSTLKIQPAELGDSAVYLCASSFLFTENTEAFFGQGTRLTVV.

This clone was counted once. The chain carries TRBV21-1 and TRBJ1-4; TRBD1 was called by the table and not checked on the DNA. TRBV21-1 is given as a pseudogene. This CDR3 comprises 18 residues. CDR3 loop: CASSNRDRGISTNEKLFF. In DNA, the CDR3 is TGTGCCAGCAGCAACAGGGACAGGGGAATAAGTACTAATGAAAAACTGTTTTTT.

The chain recombines TRBV2 with TRBJ2-1, with D perhaps matching TRBD2 (5 bases). Germline V gene sequence: CDR1 SNHLY, CDR2 FYNNEI. The CDR3 has 12 amino acids. The V gene lost 10 bases and the J gene lost 7 bases, with 14 bases spanning the gap. The CDR3 coding sequence is TGTGCCACTAGCTTGAGGCTGAATGAGCAGTTCTTC. Amino acid sequence: CATSLRLNEQFF.

The chain joins TRBV10-3 to TRBJ1-4; a weak D match, TRBD1 (5 bases). Per germline, CDR1 ENHRY and CDR2 SYGVKD. The CDR3 is made up of 13 amino acids. With 4 bases removed from V and 7 bases from J, the gap between germline ends came to 10 bases. The CDR3 loop is CAISGRDGEKLFF. The CDR3 bases are TGTGCCATCAGTGGGCGGGACGGTGAAAAACTGTTTTTT.

The rearrangement uses TRBV29-1 and TRBJ2-7, with TRBD1 matching 7 bases. CDR1 is SQVTM and CDR2 is ANQGSEA in the germline V gene. After removal of 7 bases from V and 4 bases from J, the junction contained 4 bases not matched to a gene. The CDR3 covers 11 residues. The CDR3 protein is CSATTGYEQYF. CDR3 sequence (DNA): TGCAGCGCGACGACAGGGTACGAGCAGTACTTC.

This clone was observed a handful of times. The CDR3 region is CAWSVRRSNEKLFF. The CDR3 DNA sequence: TGTGCCTGGAGTGTACGGCGGTCTAATGAAAAACTGTTTTTT. The gene calls are TRBV30 and TRBJ1-4; D is ambiguous. CDR3 length: 14 amino acids. Germline CDR1 reads GTSNPN; CDR2 reads SVGIG (reference sequence). V lost 0 bases and J 3 bases, leaving 8 bases between the germline ends.

The gene calls are TRBV9 and TRBJ1-3, with 8 bases matching TRBD1. V was pared by 0 bases and J by 3 bases, with 5 bases of the junction left unmatched. Looked up from germline, CDR1 is SGDLS and CDR2 is YYNGEE. The CDR3 is made up of 16 amino acids. The CDR3 protein is CASSVGPTGVGNTIYF. The CDR3, as DNA: TGTGCCAGCAGCGTAGGTCCGACAGGGGTTGGAAACACCATATATTTT.

V gene TRBV9 combines with J gene TRBJ2-7; 12 bases are a match to TRBD2. CDR1 and CDR2 from the germline V gene are SGDLS and YYNGEE. After removal of 3 bases from V and 4 bases from J, the junction contained 2 bases not matched to a gene. This CDR3 comprises 14 residues. The CDR3 spells CASSEGLAGYEQYF. The CDR3 DNA reads as TGTGCCAGCAGCGAAGGACTAGCGGGGTACGAGCAGTACTTC.

This rearrangement joins TRBV14 to TRBJ1-1; TRBD1 matches 7 bases. Germline CDR1 and CDR2: SGHDN and FVKESK. Trimming took 3 bases from V and 5 from J; bases not matched to a gene: 6. The CDR3 has 14 amino acids. As DNA, the CDR3 is TGTGCCAGCAGCCAGGTTGGCAGGGGGACTGAAGCTTTCTTT. Residues: CASSQVGRGTEAFF.

V and J are TRBV13 and TRBJ2-7, with 8 bases identical to TRBD2. The germline CDR1 and CDR2 sequences are PRHDT and FYEKMQ (reference sequence). V trimming: 5 bases; J trimming: 4 bases; junction bases outside the gene matches: 7. This CDR3 spans 14 amino acids. The CDR3 DNA follows: TGTGCCAGCAGCCACCGGGCTAGCGGGTACGAGCAGTACTTC. Translation gives CASSHRASGYEQYF.

The chain couples TRBV14 to TRBJ2-1; D is undetermined. The CDR3 is made up of 13 amino acids. Trimming shortened V by 1 base and J by 10 bases, and 11 bases separated the two germline ends. The V gene's germline CDR1 is SGHDN and CDR2 FVKESK. CDR3 in amino acids: CASSQGAFREQFF. The CDR3 region has the DNA TGTGCCAGCAGCCAAGGGGCTTTTAGAGAGCAGTTCTTC.

V usage is TRBV18 and J usage is TRBJ2-1, with D possibly being TRBD1 (6 bases). Deletions cut 6 bases from V and 5 bases from J, with 17 bases between. Germline CDR1 and CDR2: KGHSH and LQKENI. This CDR3 region has 15 residues. The CDR3 DNA follows: TGTGCCAGCTCTCCCCCCGGAGGACAGAACAATGAGCAGTTCTTC. This translates into CASSPPGGQNNEQFF.

The chain carries TRBV10-2 and TRBJ2-7; D unresolved. Trimming removed 4 bases at V and 2 bases at J, with 3 bases between. Germline V gene data show CDR1 as WSHSY and CDR2 as SAAADI. This CDR3 has 11 amino acids. The CDR3 region is CASSGPYEQYF. The CDR3 DNA reads TGCGCCAGCAGTGGGCCCTACGAGCAGTACTTC.

This chain links TRBV7-8 with TRBJ1-5; unclear D gene. Germline V gene lookup returns CDR1 SGHVS and CDR2 FQNEAQ. V dropped 0 bases and J dropped 3 bases, with 12 bases sitting between them. The CDR3 contains 16 residues. The CDR3 nucleotides read TGTGCCAGCAGCTTAGCGCGGGATGGCCCCAATCAGCCCCAGCATTTT. It is translated as CASSLARDGPNQPQHF.

The chain has TRBV7-9 and TRBJ2-2; the match to TRBD1 covers 10 bases. The CDR3 totals 17 residues. With 7 bases clipped from V and 3 bases from J, the junction kept 11 bases outside the gene matches. Germline CDR1 SEHNR, CDR2 FQNEAQ (reference sequence). CDR3 in amino acids: CASTRDRGTLDTGELFF. DNA of the CDR3: TGTGCCAGCACTCGGGACAGGGGAACTCTAGACACCGGGGAGCTGTTTTTT.

This sequence joins TRBV7-2 and TRBJ1-1; 7 bases agree with TRBD1. Trimming took 4 bases from V and 6 from J; bases not matched to a gene: 5. The CDR3 totals 13 residues. CDR1 and CDR2 from the germline V gene are SGHTA and FQGNSA. The DNA of the CDR3 is TGTGCCAGCAGCTCCAGGGGGGATGCTGAAGCTTTCTTT. Amino acid sequence: CASSSRGDAEAFF.

The rearrangement joins TRBV19 to TRBJ1-4; 9 bases agree with TRBD1. Germline values: CDR1 LNHDA, CDR2 SQIVND (reference sequence). V trimming: 6 bases; J trimming: 8 bases; junction bases outside the gene matches: 10. The CDR3 spans 15 residues. CDR3 in DNA: TGTGCCAGTAGATTGACCGGGACAGGGAACGAAAAACTGTTTTTT. This sequence encodes CASRLTGTGNEKLFF. Looking up the rest from reference TRBV19 and TRBJ1-4 gives the full variable domain: DGGITQSPKYLFRKEGQNVTLSCEQNLNHDAMYWYRQDPGQGLRLIYYSQIVNDFQKGDIAEGYSVSREKKESFPLTVTSAQKNPTAFYLCASRLTGTGNEKLFFGSGTQLSVL.

CDR3 sequence reads: CASSRDRGFSYGYTF. The DNA of the CDR3 is TGTGCCAGTAGCAGGGACAGGGGATTCAGCTATGGCTACACCTTC. This rearrangement joins TRBV19 to TRBJ1-2; 10 bases are a match to TRBD1. CDR3 length equals 15 residues. V shed 6 bases, J shed 4 bases, and the junction held 8 bases outside the gene matches. Germline values: CDR1 LNHDA, CDR2 SQIVND (reference sequence).

This clone was recorded once. The chain employs TRBV5-5 and TRBJ1-2; D possibly corresponds to TRBD1 (6 bases). This CDR3 contains 14 residues. CDR1 is SGHKS, CDR2 YYEKEE, per germline (reference sequence). V gave up 4 bases and J gave up 13 bases, with 23 bases separating them. This CDR3 reads CASSLDGSGAWFTF. The CDR3 DNA reads TGTGCCAGCAGCCTCGATGGATCAGGGGCATGGTTCACCTTC.

The rearrangement links TRBV7-6 to TRBJ1-1; D possibly corresponds to TRBD1 (5 bases). The CDR3 runs to 14 residues. Germline V gene data show CDR1 as SGHVS and CDR2 as FNYEAQ. Between the trimmed V and J ends, which lost 4 bases and 1 base, there was a span of 10 bases. CDR3 residues: CASSSNTGNTEAFF. Here the CDR3 DNA reads TGTGCCAGCAGCTCGAACACAGGGAACACTGAAGCTTTCTTT.

This chain uses TRBV19 with TRBJ2-1; 13 nucleotides align to TRBD2. The CDR3 totals 17 residues. Germline CDR1 reads LNHDA; CDR2 reads SQIVND (reference sequence). After removal of 6 bases from V and 0 bases from J, the junction contained 5 bases not matched to a gene. CDR3 residues: CASSRTSGGISYNEQFF. The CDR3 DNA sequence: TGTGCCAGTAGCCGGACTAGCGGGGGTATCTCCTACAATGAGCAGTTCTTC.

The chain couples TRBV11-3 to TRBJ2-2; 11 bases are a match to TRBD1. The germline CDR1 and CDR2 sequences are SGHNT and YENEEA. CDR3 length: 17 amino acids. V shed 3 bases, J shed 5 bases, and the junction held 8 bases outside the gene matches. The CDR3 reads CASSFQSGTGGTGELFF. Written as DNA, the CDR3 is TGTGCCAGCAGCTTCCAATCCGGGACAGGGGGGACCGGGGAGCTGTTTTTT.

The chain is built from TRBV29-1 and TRBJ2-2; 14 bases agree with TRBD2. The V gene's germline CDR1 is SQVTM and CDR2 ANQGSEA. V shed 4 bases, J shed 0 bases, and the junction held 1 base outside the gene matches. The CDR3 consists of 16 residues. The CDR3 coding sequence is TGCAGCGTTGGACTAGCGGGGGGGCCGAACACCGGGGAGCTGTTTTTT. Translating gives CSVGLAGGPNTGELFF.